This T cell receptor beta chain was observed in a study of blood T cells in healthy people across ages. Study results and limitations: Per million T cells, the diversity of TCR beta decreased roughly linearly as age advanced.

Details on this clonotype: Its specificity is not known.

Together with a sample-barcoded 5' primer, a J-beta primer mix was included in a second PCR lasting roughly 7 to 11 cycles. The template-switch adaptor was a 5' adaptor with 12 random nucleotides. It tagged each cDNA molecule. TCRdb re-analysed the 5' RACE reads in MiXCR, keeping a single row per CDR3 protein. The sample holds about 400,000 distinct CDR3 sequences, roughly half seen once. V gave up 3 bases and J gave up 6 bases; unmatched junction bases: 7. CDR1 and CDR2 from the germline V gene are DFQATT and SNEGSKA (reference sequence). This CDR3 is built from 15 residues. The source material was blood. This rearrangement joins TRBV20-1 to TRBJ2-3; the match to TRBD2 covers 12 bases. The sequence was obtained from a man between 60 and 75 years old in good health. The CDR3 protein is CSARGTSGPADTQYF. The CDR3 DNA reads TGCAGTGCTAGGGGGACTAGCGGGCCGGCGGATACGCAGTATTTT.